Below, 7 T cell receptor beta chains from the same sample are listed, as sequenced in a study of cytomegalovirus exposure and HLA in healthy donors. The PCR ran on 60 Vbeta and 13 Jbeta primers. Using immunoSEQ multiplex PCR, the repertoire was profiled, and TCRdb retains in-frame clones only, with some absent. The table lists roughly 120,000 clones, around three quarters of them singletons. Sequenced material: PBMCs. All receptors come from a woman in her twenties or thirties in good health and CMV-seropositive.

The genes are TRBV20-1 and TRBJ2-3; D unclear. Germline loops: CDR1 DFQATT, CDR2 SNEGSKA (reference sequence). The CDR3 loop spans 10 amino acids. Trimming stripped 1 base from V and 8 bases from J, with 4 bases between. CDR3 nucleotide sequence: TGCAGTGCTAGAGCTTTTACGCAGTATTTT. Amino acid sequence: CSARAFTQYF.

V and J are TRBV5-4 and TRBJ2-2, with 7 bases fitting TRBD2. The CDR3 covers 14 residues. CDR1 is SGHNT and CDR2 is YYREEE in the germline V gene (reference sequence). V lost 3 bases to trimming and J lost 2 bases; unmatched junction nucleotides: 1. The CDR3 sequence is CASSSAGNTGELFF. The CDR3 DNA follows: TGTGCCAGCAGCTCAGCGGGAAACACCGGGGAGCTGTTTTTT.

This sequence joins TRBV9 and TRBJ2-6; D ambiguous. This CDR3 is built from 15 residues. Looked up from germline, CDR1 is SGDLS and CDR2 is YYNGEE. V was clipped by 5 bases and J by 0 bases, with 9 bases between them. Here the CDR3 reads CASSSMSSGANVLTF. CDR3 sequence (DNA): TGTGCCAGCAGTTCTATGAGCTCTGGGGCCAACGTCCTGACTTTC.

J is TRBJ1-3 and V is TRBV28; D might be TRBD1 (5 bases). This CDR3 contains 17 residues. From germline, CDR1 is MDHEN and CDR2 SYDVKM. V shed 4 bases and J shed 7 bases, with 23 bases lying between them. CDR3 region: CASSSTRRNLKGNTIYF. As DNA, the CDR3 is TGTGCCAGCAGTTCTACACGCAGGAACCTCAAGGGGAACACCATATATTTT.

The chain is built from TRBV5-4 and TRBJ2-7; the D gene is possibly TRBD1 (5 bases). Germline V gene sequence: CDR1 SGHNT, CDR2 YYREEE (reference sequence). Trimming left V 4 bases short and J 3 bases short, with 11 bases between. The CDR3 runs to 13 residues. CDR3: CASSVDSNYEQYF. CDR3 nucleotides: TGTGCCAGCAGCGTTGACAGTAACTACGAGCAGTACTTC.

The chain combines TRBV30 with TRBJ2-1; D is ambiguous. The ends were cut back, 0 bases at V and 9 bases at J, with 6 bases in the middle. The CDR3 is 11 residues long. Germline-derived CDR1 and CDR2 are GTSNPN and SVGIG (reference sequence). CDR3: CAWSVSFEQFF. The CDR3 coding sequence is TGTGCCTGGAGTGTTAGTTTTGAGCAGTTCTTC.

This rearrangement joins TRBV28 to TRBJ1-2, with D maybe TRBD1 (6 bases). CDR1 and CDR2 (germline): MDHEN, SYDVKM. The CDR3 covers 14 residues. The V end lost 10 bases, the J end lost 4 bases, and 19 bases lay between the germline ends. The DNA for the CDR3 is TGTGCCACCAGAGAGGCAGGGGCTTTCTATGGCTACACCTTC. Protein: CATREAGAFYGYTF.